This T cell receptor beta chain was profiled in a study of cytomegalovirus exposure and HLA in healthy donors. Whole-study results and caveats: The study listed roughly 160 cytomegalovirus-associated TCR beta chains.

Points on this clone: What it binds is not known.

Donors in the study were healthy people who gave bone marrow. This PCR relied on a set of 60 Vbeta primers and 13 Jbeta primers. Profiled with immunoSEQ multiplex PCR; TCRdb holds only in-frame clones, not every one. The sample consists of fewer than 150,000 clones, 78% of them appearing once. This clonotype originated in a male donor in good health and CMV-seronegative. Sequencing input: PBMCs.

CDR3 residues: CAWTHSNYGYTF. CDR3 bases: TGTGCCTGGACCCACAGTAACTATGGCTACACCTTC. The chain links TRBV30 to TRBJ1-2; D uncertain. Trimming removed 4 bases at V and 1 base at J, with 7 bases between. The CDR3 has 12 residues. Germline V gene sequence: CDR1 GTSNPN, CDR2 SVGIG (reference sequence). The variable domain in full, with the rest retrieved from reference TRBV30 and TRBJ1-2, is SQTIHQWPATLVQPVGSPLSLECTVEGTSNPNLYWYRQAAGRGLQLLFYSVGIGQISSEVPQNLSASRPQDRQFILSSKKLLLSDSGFYLCAWTHSNYGYTFGSGTRLTVV.